This TCR beta chain is drawn from a study of blood T cell repertoires in COVID-19. In its sample, this clone was seen once. This table comes from immunoSEQ multiplex PCR, and its TCRdb copy is limited to in-frame clones, with some not included. The table records 270,000 or so clones, 90% of them present only once. The CDR3 is 15 amino acids. The J segment lost 9 bases and the V segment lost 5 bases, leaving 13 bases of the junction unmatched. The V gene's germline CDR1 is LGHDT and CDR2 YNNKEL (reference sequence). The chain recombines TRBV3-1 (or the pseudogene TRBV3-2) with TRBJ2-1; 7 nucleotides match TRBD1. This receptor was taken from a woman in her sixties or seventies with COVID-19, enrolled during active disease. Material: peripheral blood. The CDR3 spells CASSAWAGGRVEQFF. CDR3 bases: TGTGCCAGCAGCGCGTGGGCAGGGGGTAGGGTTGAGCAGTTCTTC.